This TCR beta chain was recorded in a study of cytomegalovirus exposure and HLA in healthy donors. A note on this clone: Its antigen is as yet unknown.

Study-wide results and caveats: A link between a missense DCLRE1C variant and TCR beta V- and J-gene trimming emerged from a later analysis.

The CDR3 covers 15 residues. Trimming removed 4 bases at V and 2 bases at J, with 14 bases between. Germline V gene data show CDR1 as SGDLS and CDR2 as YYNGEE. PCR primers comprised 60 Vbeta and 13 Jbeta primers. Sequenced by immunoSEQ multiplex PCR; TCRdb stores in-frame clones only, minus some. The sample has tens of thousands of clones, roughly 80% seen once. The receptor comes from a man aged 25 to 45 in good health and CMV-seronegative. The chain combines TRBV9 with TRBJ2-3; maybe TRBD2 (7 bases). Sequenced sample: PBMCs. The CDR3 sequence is CASSPGGGLTDTQYF. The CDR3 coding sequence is TGTGCCAGCAGCCCTGGGGGGGGGCTCACAGATACGCAGTATTTT.